This entry concerns a single TCR beta chain. Antigen unknown. The PCR had 60 Vbeta and 13 Jbeta primers. Only in-frame clones appear in the TCRdb table, and some are missing; sequencing was by immunoSEQ multiplex PCR. The sample includes roughly 130,000 clones, approximately 65% of them seen just once. This entry belongs to a study of cytomegalovirus exposure and HLA in healthy donors. About the research overall: Earlier, some 200 million T cells were analyzed, and about 120 million unique TCR beta sequences were found among them.

Study-level points and caveats: Later analysis indicated greater clonal expansion among HLA-associated TCR beta chains than among equally common other chains. 87-base-pair reads could not separate some V segments, including TRBV6-2 and TRBV6-3. It was about 150 TCR beta chains that were listed as cytomegalovirus-associated.

Germline V gene data show CDR1 as SGHTA and CDR2 as FQGNSA. The CDR3 runs to 17 residues. J was trimmed by 0 bases and V by 5 bases; bases with no gene match: 8. The chain carries TRBV7-2 and TRBJ1-2; 11 positions match TRBD1. The sample was PBMCs. The TCR was taken from a woman aged 55 to 70 in good health and CMV-seronegative. This CDR3 reads CASSLGTGGGANYGYTF. In DNA form, the CDR3 reads TGTGCCAGCAGCCTGGGGACAGGGGGGGGAGCTAACTATGGCTACACCTTC.